These 10 T cell receptor beta chains came from one sample sequenced in a study of CD8+ T cells in alopecia areata. Once RNA had been extracted, it was reverse transcribed into cDNA to act as the sequencing template. This table comes from immunoSEQ multiplex PCR, and its TCRdb copy is limited to in-frame clones, with some not included. Seen here are 200,000 to 250,000 clones, 50% to 65% observed once, and the top ten hold approximately 0.45%. The specimen was CD4+ T cells sorted from blood, collected at week 0. Receptors originate from a human donor with alopecia areata.

This clone came up a few times. This chain links TRBV7-3 with TRBJ2-1; possible D gene TRBD2, 6 bases. Germline assignment: CDR1 SGHTA and CDR2 FQGTGA. The CDR3 is made up of 15 amino acids. V dropped 2 bases and J dropped 5 bases, with 13 bases sitting between them. The CDR3 DNA reads TGTGCCAGCAGCTTAGGAGGGAGCCATAACAATGAGCAGTTCTTC. Its protein is CASSLGGSHNNEQFF.

There are a few counts of this clone. The CDR3 nucleotides are TGCAGCGTTGGGGGCCTAAATCAGCCCCAGCATTTT. Translated: CSVGGLNQPQHF. The V call is TRBV29-1, the J call TRBJ1-5; a possible D gene is TRBD1 (5 bases). CDR1 and CDR2 from the germline V gene are SQVTM and ANQGSEA. This CDR3 has 12 residues. Trimming took off 4 bases at V and 4 bases at J, with 8 bases between the two ends.

This chain uses TRBV2 with TRBJ2-5, with 7 bases lining up with TRBD1. Germline CDR1 is SNHLY and CDR2 is FYNNEI. The CDR3 runs 13 residues. The ends lost 10 bases at V and 1 base at J; junction bases unmatched: 6. The chain's CDR3 is CATRTGFQETQYF. The CDR3 DNA reads as TGTGCCACCCGGACAGGATTCCAAGAGACCCAGTACTTC.

This chain links TRBV6-1 with TRBJ1-2, with D unresolved. Germline values: CDR1 MNHNS, CDR2 SASEGT. Trimming pared 7 bases from V and 0 bases from J, leaving 15 bases between. CDR3 length: 15 residues. In nucleotides, the CDR3 is TGTGCCAGCAAAAGGCGTCCCGACCCTAACTATGGCTACACCTTC. Encoded protein: CASKRRPDPNYGYTF.

Regarding this clone: The same CDR3 is also encoded by other DNA sequences in this sample. The chain combines TRBV2 with TRBJ2-7; D is ambiguous. From germline, CDR1 is SNHLY and CDR2 FYNNEI. Deletions cut 1 base from V and 4 bases from J, with 5 bases between. The CDR3 totals 12 residues. This CDR3 is CASSEGGYEQYF. The CDR3 DNA follows: TGTGCCAGCAGTGAAGGGGGATACGAGCAGTACTTC.

The CDR3 coding sequence is TGTGCCACCCGCAGTGGGACAGGGTACCAGCCCCAGCATTTT. Translating gives CATRSGTGYQPQHF. The genes are TRBV19 and TRBJ1-5; the match to TRBD1 covers 9 bases. Unmatched junction bases numbered 11, after V lost 10 bases and J lost 7 bases. The germline gives CDR1 LNHDA, CDR2 SQIVND (reference sequence). The CDR3 spans 14 residues.

This clone was seen once. CDR3 loop: CATSSRLLQGSNSPLHF. The CDR3 DNA reads TGTGCCACCAGCAGCCGATTATTACAGGGCTCCAATTCACCCCTCCACTTT. The chain couples TRBV15 to TRBJ1-6; D is possibly TRBD1 (6 bases). The CDR3 totals 17 residues. V was pared by 3 bases and J by 7 bases, with 19 bases between. CDR1 is LNHNV and CDR2 is YYDKDF in the germline V gene (reference sequence).

This clone was observed once. This rearrangement joins TRBV10-1 to TRBJ2-7, with 13 bases that match TRBD2. Germline CDR1 reads WNHNN; CDR2 reads SYGVQD (reference sequence). Unmatched junction bases numbered 3, after V lost 4 bases and J lost 3 bases. This CDR3 region has 15 residues. The CDR3, as DNA: TGCGCCAGCAGTGCGACTAGCGGGGGGAACTACGAGCAGTACTTC. Its protein product is CASSATSGGNYEQYF.

This clone was recorded a few times. V is TRBV30 and J is TRBJ1-5; D is uncertain. This CDR3 comprises 13 residues. Trimming pared 2 bases from V and 1 base from J, leaving 6 bases between. From germline, CDR1 is GTSNPN and CDR2 SVGIG (reference sequence). The CDR3 DNA follows: TGTGCCTGGAGTCGAGAGAGCAATCAGCCCCAGCATTTT. Translated: CAWSRESNQPQHF.

The chain joins TRBV29-1 to TRBJ1-1, with D tentatively TRBD1 (5 bases). This CDR3 is built from 14 residues. V dropped 4 bases and J dropped 5 bases, with 17 bases sitting between them. Germline values: CDR1 SQVTM, CDR2 ANQGSEA. The CDR3 sequence is CSVARGTGETEAFF. CDR3 nucleotides: TGCAGCGTTGCTCGGGGGACGGGGGAAACTGAAGCTTTCTTT. Together with reference TRBV29-1 and TRBJ1-1, the CDR3 gives the full variable domain: SAVISQKPSRDICQRGTSLTIQCQVDSQVTMMFWYRQQPGQSLTLIATANQGSEATYESGFVIDKFPISRPNLTFSTLTVSNMSPEDSSIYLCSVARGTGETEAFFGQGTRLTVV.